This T cell receptor (beta chain) was recorded in a study of cytomegalovirus exposure and HLA in healthy donors (dated by TCRdb to 2016 to 2017). The study in broad terms: According to an earlier analysis of several hundred of the donors, roughly 180 million T cells yielded 90 million to 130 million unique TCR beta sequences and about 300 Gb of sequence data. Approximately 300 gigabases of sequencing data and around 90 million unique TCR sequences made up an early release that covered approximately 650 HLA-typed donors. Among the roughly 380 genotyped donors, approximately 77% belonged to the genetic ancestry cluster associated with self-reported Caucasian donors. The study aimed to test whether cataloging public T cell receptors could reveal signatures of past pathogen exposure. The study used immunosequencing to profile the T cell repertoires of around 600 subjects and linked those repertoires to cytomegalovirus serostatus. Besides the first cohort of roughly 660 subjects, a separate validation cohort made up of around 120 different subjects was used. High-throughput TCR immunosequencing, statistical association of individual TCRs with disease status, and machine learning were combined to predict cytomegalovirus infection status. In a later analysis, previously published TCR beta repertoires from 550 to 700 donors were re-analyzed and high-resolution HLA genotyping was added so that TCR occurrence patterns could be studied. The later analysis used no new phenotypic data to find candidate immune exposures, relying instead on TCR beta sequences and their occurrence across donors. To decide whether each TCR beta V gene segment behaved as functional or pseudogenic, an earlier analysis of approximately 600 of the donors relied on high-throughput TCR beta sequencing. Donor age, sex, ethnicity and CMV serostatus were collected together with the repertoire data. Genome-wide SNP genotypes for about 65% of the roughly 670 donors were used in a later genetic analysis, which treated that subset as a discovery cohort. All discovery cohort repertoires had been generated on a single sequencing platform. Class I and class II HLA loci were covered by the typing at four-digit resolution. The number of donors typed differed by locus, with about 629-640 for A, B, C, DRB1 and DQB1, 522 for DQA1, 600 to 610 for DPA1, and over 400 for DPB1. Because of strong linkage in the cohort, four or five DR-DQ haplotypes were treated as single units for association and clustering. Among several hundred genotyped donors of the cohort, an average of around 220,000 unique TCR beta nucleotide sequences was sequenced per donor, of which about 18% were non-productive. Here is what the overall study found, with its caveats: The presence/absence analyses assumed that sequencing depth was roughly uniform across donors, and that assumption may not be true. A later analysis found that HLA-associated TCR beta chains were more clonally expanded and had lower generation probabilities than equally common non-associated chains. A further reported finding was that TCR beta sequences accurately predicted the HLA-A and HLA-B alleles for most subjects in the first cohort. Several of the top co-occurrence clusters appeared to be linked to parvovirus B19, influenza, CMV and Epstein-Barr virus, according to a later analysis. Compared with the approximately 670-donor mean, donors in an Asian-associated ancestry cluster had fewer N-insertions in productive TCRs, according to a later genetic analysis. Because HLA typing was unavailable for some donors at each locus, only the typed subset was used in association tests. In a later analysis, most CMV-associated TCR beta chains were found to appear HLA-restricted, with HLA associations seemingly driven largely by CMV exposure. The cohort was sequenced for TCR beta chains only, and without alpha or paired-chain data the features that could be detected were limited. Because the 87-base-pair reads could not distinguish some IMGT-functional V segments, including TRBV6-2 and TRBV6-3, those segments were excluded. A group of highly shared sequence variants was considered likely to be a technical artifact of the sequencing pipeline. It was suggested by the authors that the approach could potentially be generalized to other disease states and immunological phenotypes. When HLA alleles, especially DR and DQ, strongly co-occurred, TCR associations were difficult to assign to individual alleles. In an earlier analysis of around 500 of the donors, most TCR beta V segments appeared in productive rearrangements about 87% or about 30% of the time, broadly matching IMGT annotations. A later analysis associated 15,000 or so TCR beta sequences with specific HLA alleles at a false discovery rate of 0.05. Most TCR sequences were seen in very few donors, while some public TCRs were found in many individuals. A few of the identified cytomegalovirus-associated TCR beta chains were confirmed in vitro to be specific for cytomegalovirus antigens. The study listed approximately 150 TCR beta chains as associated with cytomegalovirus. Cytomegalovirus status was reported to be diagnosed by the classifier with high specificity and sensitivity in both the original and validation cohorts. CMV serostatus was the only immune exposure information available for the cohort. In a later genetic analysis, a missense DCLRE1C variant was associated with V-gene and J-gene trimming of TCR beta chains, and the association was replicated in an independent cohort. Some 16 rarely observed V segments, including chromosome 9 orphons, were excluded from the earlier analysis of some 590 of the donors because counts were too low. Linkage disequilibrium might explain the correlated functional status among segregating V segments, but an unknown experimental factor could not be ruled out. According to a later analysis, TCR association rates differed among HLA loci, with DRB1 alleles showing the most associated TCRs and HLA-C alleles showing the fewest.

Sequences LGHNA (CDR1) and YNFKEQ (CDR2) are obtained from the germline V gene. The junction shows trimming of 4 bases on V and 1 base on J, and the gene matches do not reach 5 bases of it. Including the terminal cysteine and phenylalanine, the CDR3 comprises 15 residues. Kept here is only the CDR3 DNA, which spans 45 bases and is read in frame from base 1. Notes on this clone: What this receptor recognizes is not known. There are no base qualities to consult, and no much larger clone falls within one base.

The cohort consisted of 600 or so healthy bone marrow donors. Cohort members were all nominally healthy when sampled, although unrecorded immune exposures were likely present. The donor tested CMV seropositive, placing the donor among the roughly 270 seropositive members of the cohort. A peripheral blood sample was collected from each donor, and TCR beta sequencing was performed on peripheral blood mononuclear cells. The Qiagen DNeasy Blood Extraction Kit was used to extract genomic DNA from the blood cell samples. The library was built by means of the immunoSEQ multiplex PCR assay. The multiplex PCR relied on a mix of 60 forward primers for TCR Vbeta segments and 13 reverse primers for TCR Jbeta segments. A multiplex PCR assay on genomic DNA amplified the CDR3 region of rearranged TCR beta genes. The Illumina HiSeq System was used to sequence the amplified TCR beta libraries as 87-base-pair reads. In the original analysis: Across the 700 or so repertoires, a later analysis counted 78 million or so unique TCR beta chains, approximately 10 million of which were shared by at least two donors. To remove PCR and sequencing errors, raw reads were error-corrected and collapsed into unique sequences using a nearest-neighbor algorithm that merged closely related sequences. CDR3 sequences were aligned to IMGT reference sequences to assign V, D and J gene segments. For a sequence to be retained, at least a six-nucleotide match to both a V gene segment and a J gene segment was required. A rearrangement counted as productive if the CDR3 had no stop codons and remained in frame with V and J, and every other rearrangement counted as non-productive. CDR3 was defined according to IMGT convention as the region running from the second conserved V-encoded cysteine to the conserved J-encoded phenylalanine. In an earlier analysis of around 570 of the donors, sequences lacking an unambiguous match to a single V gene segment were excluded. In an earlier analysis of several hundred of the donors, V segments were called functional above 56.7% productive rearrangements and were called segregating when the between-donor standard deviation exceeded 5%. A statistical classification framework was built for diagnosing cytomegalovirus status from the catalog of TCR beta chain sequences. In a later analysis, V and J genes were assigned by comparing TCR nucleotide sequences against IMGT/GENE-DB human TR gene sequences. The TCRdist pipeline was used in a later analysis to assign CDR3 sequences and most-parsimonious VDJ recombination scenarios. In a later analysis, each TCR beta chain was defined by its CDR3 amino acid sequence together with its V-gene family, and reads without a unique V-gene family were excluded. To address suspected cross-contamination and a sequencing artifact, a later analysis removed 592 highly shared, low-generation-probability nucleotide sequences. In a later analysis, a clonal expansion index for each public chain was calculated from normalized within-repertoire ranks of inferred template counts. In a later analysis, generation probabilities were computed with a VDJ recombination model fitted to out-of-frame rearrangements, and the resulting probabilities were checked against IGoR. A later analysis scored TCR-TCR, TCR-HLA and TCR-CMV co-occurrence with hypergeometric tests, applying a repertoire-size bias correction to TCR pairs. To estimate false discovery rates, a later analysis permuted the HLA or CMV assignments 20 times. In a later analysis, co-occurring TCRs were grouped using DBSCAN, with TCRdist sequence similarity added in when clustering inside HLA-allele-positive subsets. Repertoires with fewer than 30,000 or more than 120,000 public chains were left out of co-occurrence clustering, as were several repertoires with anomalous nucleotide sharing. TCRdb stores this immuneACCESS table with in-frame sequences only. Part of the clones is absent; in the studies checked, under half of the shortfall reflects unresolved V genes, and no reason is known for the rest. V and J calls and clone size are given by that table; D and trimming were obtained from the DNA. This sample gives about 98,000 clones in total; about 85% of them show up just once. The ten largest account for more than 3% of the sample.

The material sequenced was PBMCs. This sequence originates from a female donor in good health and CMV-seropositive. The chain uses TRBV4-2 and TRBJ1-1, and TRBD1 aligns with 8 junction nucleotides. The CDR3 reads CASSPGQGKNTEAFF. The DNA sequence is TGTGCCAGCAGCCCCGGACAGGGTAAGAACACTGAAGCTTTCTTT.